Each of the 16 T cell receptor beta chains below was sequenced from the same sample in a study of T cell repertoires in cytomegalovirus infection. One entry per CDR3 protein, called by TCRdb with MiXCR from the reads. The sample includes some 900,000 distinct CDR3 sequences, about 33% of them seen just once. Their recognized antigens are unknown. The sample was cultured CD8+ T cells from PBMCs, taken from culture after CMV antigen stimulation. The receptors stem from a human donor in good health (CMV status not recorded). Some clones in this sample may be carry-over from other donors' samples.

V is TRBV4-1 and J is TRBJ1-2; the match to TRBD1 covers 9 bases. The germline CDR1 and CDR2 sequences are MGHRA and YSYEKL. The CDR3 has 16 residues. V shed 2 bases, J shed 7 bases, and the junction held 11 bases outside the gene matches. The CDR3 region has the DNA TGCGCCAGCAGCCAACCGGCACAGGGGGCGATGTCTGGCTACACCTTC. This translates into CASSQPAQGAMSGYTF.

V is TRBV6-1 and J is TRBJ2-7; 9 bases line up with TRBD2. V lost 0 bases to trimming and J lost 4 bases; unmatched junction nucleotides: 1. The germline CDR1 and CDR2 sequences are MNHNS and SASEGT. The CDR3 is 14 residues long. The CDR3 coding sequence is TGTGCCAGCAGTGAAGCCGGACTAGCGTACGAGCAGTACTTC. Its protein is CASSEAGLAYEQYF.

Only a few counts were recorded for this clonotype. V gene TRBV5-1 combines with J gene TRBJ1-2; D is unclear. Germline assignment: CDR1 SGHRS and CDR2 YFSETQ. This CDR3 has 14 amino acids. The ends were cut back, 0 bases at V and 8 bases at J, with 14 bases in the middle. The CDR3 DNA is TGCGCCAGCAGCTTGGCCGGCCCTACGGGCGGCTACACCTTC. Residues: CASSLAGPTGGYTF.

There are a few counts of this clonotype. This chain connects TRBV2 to TRBJ2-1; a weak D match, TRBD2 (6 bases). CDR1 and CDR2 from the germline V gene are SNHLY and FYNNEI. This CDR3 is built from 12 residues. The germline V and J ends were trimmed by 4 bases and 12 bases, with 13 bases remaining between them. CDR3 bases: TGTGCCAGCAGTGCGGCGGGGACCCTGCAGTTCTTC. Translation gives CASSAAGTLQFF.

The V gene is TRBV6-8, the J gene TRBJ2-7; D call uncertain. Germline V gene data show CDR1 as MNHGY and CDR2 as SAAAGT. The CDR3 is 11 residues long. Trimming left V 2 bases short and J 6 bases short, with 5 bases between. DNA of the CDR3: TGTGCCAGCAGTTACCAGTTCGAGCAGTACTTC. Amino acid sequence: CASSYQFEQYF.

The CDR3 nucleotides read TGTGCCAGCAGTTTGGGCAGCCGACTACAAGAGACCCAGTACTTC. Its translation: CASSLGSRLQETQYF. The chain uses TRBV28 and TRBJ2-5, with D possibly TRBD2 on 5 matching bases. V was trimmed by 3 bases and J by 2 bases, leaving 13 bases between them. The CDR3 has 15 amino acids. Germline values: CDR1 MDHEN, CDR2 SYDVKM.

V gene TRBV14 combines with J gene TRBJ2-5; D may match TRBD1 or TRBD2 (5 bases each). The CDR3 extends over 17 amino acids. The V gene's germline CDR1 is SGHDN and CDR2 FVKESK. V was shortened by 3 bases and J by 7 bases, with 24 bases between the two germline ends. CDR3 loop: CASSQSTGTGRIGTQYF. As DNA, the CDR3 is TGTGCCAGCAGCCAGTCCACCGGGACGGGAAGAATAGGGACCCAGTACTTC.

This clonotype was picked up a small number of times. V usage is TRBV5-1 and J usage is TRBJ1-2, with 7 bases lining up with TRBD1. This CDR3 is 14 amino acids long. Germline CDR1 reads SGHRS; CDR2 reads YFSETQ. V dropped 6 bases and J dropped 4; count of bases not matched to a gene: 9. Here the CDR3 DNA reads TGCGCCAGCACCCCAGACAGGGACCCCTATGGCTACACCTTC. Translation: CASTPDRDPYGYTF.

With regard to this clonotype: It may be a read error: a sequence one base away is much more abundant. The chain uses TRBV9 and TRBJ1-1; D is unclear. The CDR3 loop spans 12 amino acids. V was cut by 9 bases and J by 1 base, with 10 bases left in between. CDR1 and CDR2 (germline): SGDLS, YYNGEE. Written as DNA, the CDR3 is TGTGCCACCGGACGGGGGAACACTGAAGCTTTCTTT. Its protein product is CATGRGNTEAFF.

The rearrangement links TRBV12-3 or TRBV12-4 to TRBJ2-6, with a tentative D call TRBD2 (5 bases). The CDR3 sequence is 16 residues long. V was trimmed by 3 bases and J by 9 bases, leaving 18 bases between them. The CDR3 bases are TGTGCCAGCAGTTTCCGGACTGGGGATTTTGTCAACGTCCTGACTTTC. Its protein product is CASSFRTGDFVNVLTF.

The genes are TRBV7-2 and TRBJ2-1, with no clear D. The germline gives CDR1 SGHTA, CDR2 FQGNSA. Trimming took 8 bases from V and 0 from J, leaving 11 bases between them. The length of the CDR3 is 14 residues. The CDR3, as DNA: TGTGCCAGCTGGATGGGGTACTCCTACAATGAGCAGTTCTTC. Its translation is CASWMGYSYNEQFF.

The chain recombines TRBV11-2 with TRBJ1-1; 9 bases map to TRBD1. The CDR3 contains 15 residues. Germline V CDR1 and CDR2: SGHAT, FQNNGV. The trim removed 4 bases at V and 1 base at J, leaving 4 bases unmatched. As DNA, the CDR3 is TGTGCCAGCAGCTGGTGGGACAGGGAGAACACTGAAGCTTTCTTT. Encoded protein: CASSWWDRENTEAFF.

This clonotype was observed many times. The chain combines TRBV7-2 with TRBJ2-3; 10 nucleotides match TRBD1. Per germline, CDR1 SGHTA and CDR2 FQGNSA. V lost 3 bases to trimming and J lost 3 bases; unmatched junction nucleotides: 3. The CDR3 contains 15 residues. CDR3 amino acids: CASSFGQGETDTQYF. In DNA form, the CDR3 reads TGTGCCAGCAGCTTCGGACAGGGGGAGACAGATACGCAGTATTTT.

The rearrangement uses TRBV4-1 and TRBJ2-7; D is unclear. The ends were cut back, 1 base at V and 7 bases at J, with 11 bases in the middle. This CDR3 has 13 residues. Germline CDR1 reads MGHRA; CDR2 reads YSYEKL. The CDR3 DNA reads TGCGCCAGCAGCCAAGGAGTCCTGAGGGAGCAGTACTTC. It yields the protein CASSQGVLREQYF.

This clonotype appeared a few times. The genes are TRBV7-2 and TRBJ1-3, with D possibly matching TRBD1 (5 bases). This CDR3 spans 14 amino acids. Germline CDR1 reads SGHTA; CDR2 reads FQGNSA. V shed 3 bases and J shed 9 bases, with 15 bases lying between them. Here the CDR3 DNA reads TGTGCCAGCAGCTTCATGGACACCATCGGCACCATATATTTT. It yields the protein CASSFMDTIGTIYF.

There are a few counts of this clonotype. The CDR3 bases are TGTGCCAGCAGAGACTTCGGGGACAGCAGCGAAAAACTGTTTTTT. This codes for CASRDFGDSSEKLFF. V is TRBV5-4 and J is TRBJ1-4; 7 bases agree with TRBD1. The CDR3 runs 15 residues. CDR1 is SGHNT, CDR2 YYREEE, per germline (reference sequence). V dropped 5 bases and J dropped 8; count of bases not matched to a gene: 12.